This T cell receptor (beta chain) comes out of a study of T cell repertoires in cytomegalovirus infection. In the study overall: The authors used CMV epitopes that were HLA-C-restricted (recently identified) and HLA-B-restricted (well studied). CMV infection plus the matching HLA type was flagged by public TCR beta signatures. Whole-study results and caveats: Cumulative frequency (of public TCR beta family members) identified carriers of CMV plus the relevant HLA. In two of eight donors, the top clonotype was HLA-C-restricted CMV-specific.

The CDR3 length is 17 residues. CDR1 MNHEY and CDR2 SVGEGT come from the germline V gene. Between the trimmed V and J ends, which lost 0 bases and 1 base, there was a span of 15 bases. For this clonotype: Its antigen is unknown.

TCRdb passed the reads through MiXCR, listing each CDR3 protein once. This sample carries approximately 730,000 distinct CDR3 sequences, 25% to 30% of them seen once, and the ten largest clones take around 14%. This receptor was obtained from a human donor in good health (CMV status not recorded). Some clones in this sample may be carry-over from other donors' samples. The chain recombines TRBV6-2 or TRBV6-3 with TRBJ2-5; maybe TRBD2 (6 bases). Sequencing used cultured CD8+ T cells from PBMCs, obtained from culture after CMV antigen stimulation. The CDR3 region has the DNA TGTGCCAGCAGTTACTCGGGGCGGGGTGAACTCCAAGAGACCCAGTACTTC. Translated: CASSYSGRGELQETQYF.